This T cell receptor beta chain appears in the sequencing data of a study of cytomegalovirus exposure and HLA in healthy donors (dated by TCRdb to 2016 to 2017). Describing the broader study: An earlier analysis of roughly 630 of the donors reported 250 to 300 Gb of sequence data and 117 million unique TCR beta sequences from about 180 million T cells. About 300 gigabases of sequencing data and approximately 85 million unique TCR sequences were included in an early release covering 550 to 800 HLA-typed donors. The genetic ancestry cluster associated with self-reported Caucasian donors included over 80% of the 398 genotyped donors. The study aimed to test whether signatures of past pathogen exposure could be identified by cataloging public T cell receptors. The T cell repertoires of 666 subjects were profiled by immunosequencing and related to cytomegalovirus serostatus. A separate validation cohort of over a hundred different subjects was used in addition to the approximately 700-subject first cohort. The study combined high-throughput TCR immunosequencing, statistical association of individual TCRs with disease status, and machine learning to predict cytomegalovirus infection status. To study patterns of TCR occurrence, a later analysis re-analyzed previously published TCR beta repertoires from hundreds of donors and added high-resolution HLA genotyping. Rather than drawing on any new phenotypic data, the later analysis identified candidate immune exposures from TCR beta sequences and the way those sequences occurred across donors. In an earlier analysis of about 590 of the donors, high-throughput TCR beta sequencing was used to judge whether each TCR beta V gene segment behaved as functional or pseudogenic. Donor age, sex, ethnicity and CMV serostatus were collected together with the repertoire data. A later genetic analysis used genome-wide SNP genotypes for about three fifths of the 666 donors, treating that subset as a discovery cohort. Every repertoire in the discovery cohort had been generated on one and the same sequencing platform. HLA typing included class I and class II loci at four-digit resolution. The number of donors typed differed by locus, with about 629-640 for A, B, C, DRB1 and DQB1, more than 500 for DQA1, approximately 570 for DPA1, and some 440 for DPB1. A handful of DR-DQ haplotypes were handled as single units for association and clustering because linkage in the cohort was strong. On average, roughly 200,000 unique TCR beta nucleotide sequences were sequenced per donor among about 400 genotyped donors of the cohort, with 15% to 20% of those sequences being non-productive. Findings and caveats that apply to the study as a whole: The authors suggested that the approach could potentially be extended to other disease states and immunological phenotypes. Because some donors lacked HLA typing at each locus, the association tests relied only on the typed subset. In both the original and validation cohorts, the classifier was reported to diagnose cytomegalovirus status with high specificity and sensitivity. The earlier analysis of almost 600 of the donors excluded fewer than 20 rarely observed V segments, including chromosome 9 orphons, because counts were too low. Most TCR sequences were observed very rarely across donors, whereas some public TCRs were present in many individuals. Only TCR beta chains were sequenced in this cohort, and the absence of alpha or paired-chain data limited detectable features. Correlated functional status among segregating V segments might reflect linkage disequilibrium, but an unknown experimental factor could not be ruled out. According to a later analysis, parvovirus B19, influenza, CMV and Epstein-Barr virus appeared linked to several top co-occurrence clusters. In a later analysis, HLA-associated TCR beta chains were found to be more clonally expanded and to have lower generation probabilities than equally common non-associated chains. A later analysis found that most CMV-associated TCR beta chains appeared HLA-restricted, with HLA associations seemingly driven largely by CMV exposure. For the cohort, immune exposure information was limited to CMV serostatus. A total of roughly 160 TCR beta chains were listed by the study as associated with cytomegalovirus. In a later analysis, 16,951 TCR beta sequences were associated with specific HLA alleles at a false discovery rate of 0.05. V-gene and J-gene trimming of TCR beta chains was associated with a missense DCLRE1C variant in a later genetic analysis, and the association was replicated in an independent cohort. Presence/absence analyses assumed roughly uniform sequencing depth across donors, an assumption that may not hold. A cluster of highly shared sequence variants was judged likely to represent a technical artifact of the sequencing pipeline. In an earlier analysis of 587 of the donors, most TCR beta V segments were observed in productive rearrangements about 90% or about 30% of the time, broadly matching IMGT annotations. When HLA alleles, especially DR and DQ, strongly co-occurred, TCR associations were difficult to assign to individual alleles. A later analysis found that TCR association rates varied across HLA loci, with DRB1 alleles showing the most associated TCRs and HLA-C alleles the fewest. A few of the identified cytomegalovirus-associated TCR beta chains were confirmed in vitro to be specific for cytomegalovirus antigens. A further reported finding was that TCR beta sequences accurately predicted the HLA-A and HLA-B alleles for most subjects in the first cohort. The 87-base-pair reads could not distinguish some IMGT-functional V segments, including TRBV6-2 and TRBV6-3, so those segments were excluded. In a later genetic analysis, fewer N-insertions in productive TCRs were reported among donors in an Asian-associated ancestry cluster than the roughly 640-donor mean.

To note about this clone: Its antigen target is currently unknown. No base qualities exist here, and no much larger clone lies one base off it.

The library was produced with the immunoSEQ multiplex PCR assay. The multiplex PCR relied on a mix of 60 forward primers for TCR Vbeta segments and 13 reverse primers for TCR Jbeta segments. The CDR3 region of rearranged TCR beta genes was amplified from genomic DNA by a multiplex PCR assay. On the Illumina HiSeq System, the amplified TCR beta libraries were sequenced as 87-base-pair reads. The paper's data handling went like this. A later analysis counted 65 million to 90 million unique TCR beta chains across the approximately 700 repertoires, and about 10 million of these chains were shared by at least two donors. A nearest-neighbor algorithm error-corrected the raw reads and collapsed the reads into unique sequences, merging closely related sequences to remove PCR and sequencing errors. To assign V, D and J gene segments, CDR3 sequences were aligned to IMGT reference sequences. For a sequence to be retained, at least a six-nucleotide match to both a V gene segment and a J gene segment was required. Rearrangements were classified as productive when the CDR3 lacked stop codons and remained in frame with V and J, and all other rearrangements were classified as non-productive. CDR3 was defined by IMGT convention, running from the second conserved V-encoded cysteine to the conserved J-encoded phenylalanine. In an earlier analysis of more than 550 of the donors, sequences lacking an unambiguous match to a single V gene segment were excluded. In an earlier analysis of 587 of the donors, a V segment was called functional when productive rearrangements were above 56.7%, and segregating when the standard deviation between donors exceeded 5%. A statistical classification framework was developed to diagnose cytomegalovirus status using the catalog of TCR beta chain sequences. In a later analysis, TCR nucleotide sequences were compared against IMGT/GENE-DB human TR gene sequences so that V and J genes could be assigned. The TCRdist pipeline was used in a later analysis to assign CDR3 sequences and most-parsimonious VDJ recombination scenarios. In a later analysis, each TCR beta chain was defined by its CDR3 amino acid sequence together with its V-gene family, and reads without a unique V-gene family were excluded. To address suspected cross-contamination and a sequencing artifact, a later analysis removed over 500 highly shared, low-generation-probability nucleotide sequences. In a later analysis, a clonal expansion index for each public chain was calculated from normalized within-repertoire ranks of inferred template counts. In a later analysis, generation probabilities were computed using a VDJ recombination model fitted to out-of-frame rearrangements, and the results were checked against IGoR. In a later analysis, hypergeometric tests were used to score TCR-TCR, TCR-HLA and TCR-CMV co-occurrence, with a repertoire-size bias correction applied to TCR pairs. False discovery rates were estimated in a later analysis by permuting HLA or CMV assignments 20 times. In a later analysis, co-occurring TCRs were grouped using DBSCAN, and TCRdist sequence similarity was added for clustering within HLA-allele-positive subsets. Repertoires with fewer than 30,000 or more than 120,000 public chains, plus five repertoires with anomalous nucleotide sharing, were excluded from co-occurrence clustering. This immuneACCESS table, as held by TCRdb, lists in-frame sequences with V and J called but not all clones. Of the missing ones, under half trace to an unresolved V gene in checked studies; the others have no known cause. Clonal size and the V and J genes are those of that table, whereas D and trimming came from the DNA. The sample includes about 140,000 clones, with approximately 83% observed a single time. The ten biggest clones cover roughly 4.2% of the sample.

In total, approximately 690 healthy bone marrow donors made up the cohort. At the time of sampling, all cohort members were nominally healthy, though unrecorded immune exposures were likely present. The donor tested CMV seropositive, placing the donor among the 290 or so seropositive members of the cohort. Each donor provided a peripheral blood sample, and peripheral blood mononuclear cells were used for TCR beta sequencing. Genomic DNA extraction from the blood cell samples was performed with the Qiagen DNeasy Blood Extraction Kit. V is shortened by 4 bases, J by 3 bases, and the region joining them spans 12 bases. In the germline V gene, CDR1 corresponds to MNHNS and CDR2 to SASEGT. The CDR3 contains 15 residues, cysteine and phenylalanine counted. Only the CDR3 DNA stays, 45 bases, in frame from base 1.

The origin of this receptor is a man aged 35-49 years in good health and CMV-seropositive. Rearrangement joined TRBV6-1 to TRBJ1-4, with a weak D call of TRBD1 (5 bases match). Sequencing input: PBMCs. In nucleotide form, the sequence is TGTGCCAGCAGTGCAAGACAGAGCGCTAATGAAAAACTGTTTTTT. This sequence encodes CASSARQSANEKLFF.